This T cell receptor beta chain was sequenced in a study of blood T cell repertoires in COVID-19 (dated by TCRdb to about 2020). Study-level background: Samples from collaborators originated in the United States, Italy and Spain and spanned both the acute and convalescent phases of COVID-19. Deeply sampled blood TCRbeta repertoires from subjects exposed to, actively infected with, or recovered from COVID-19 were included in the dataset. Where HLA class I and class II types were available, the types were taken from metadata supplied by the sample provider, not from assay-based typing. Sample metadata almost always included a de-identified subject ID, COVID-19 status, age in years and sex. The repertoires were released in a freely available public database meant as a resource for research on the immune response to SARS-CoV-2. The prospective study material was composed of cDNA or gDNA derived from T cells, B-cell-depleted T cells, or PBMCs. The samples were drawn from the first 160 participants of the ongoing ImmuneRACE study and from some 1,300 subjects provided by 6 global collaborators.

Paper-wide results and their limitations: Clinical and demographic metadata were provided uncurated, with the amount varying by source and participant.

From its cysteine to its phenylalanine, the CDR3 spans 15 amino acids. Only the CDR3 DNA stays, 45 bases, in frame from base 1. CDR1 and CDR2 are read off the germline V gene (reference sequence) as GTSNPN and SVGIG. V lost 3 bases and J lost 3 bases, and the count of bases not matched to a germline gene is 4. One collaborating source in Seattle enrolled patients while the patients were actively infected and followed the patients over time throughout the course of disease. Each collaborating institution followed its own protocols to collect whole blood in K2EDTA tubes. For TCRbeta analysis, collaborators shipped samples in one of three forms: frozen whole blood, isolated PBMCs, or DNA extracted from either of those sample types. TCRbeta CDR3 regions were amplified from genomic DNA by means of the immunoSEQ Assay, a bias-controlled multiplex PCR. In the source study's methods: The number of nucleated cells in each sample was estimated from the amplification of reference gene primers within the assay. Sequence reads were collapsed and filtered to measure the absolute abundance of every unique TCRbeta CDR3 rearrangement. For each sample, productive Simpson clonality was calculated by taking the square root of Simpson's diversity index across productive rearrangements. TCRdb stores this immuneACCESS table with in-frame sequences only. Part of the clones is absent; in the studies checked, under half of the shortfall reflects unresolved V genes, and no reason is known for the rest. V and J calls and clone size are copied from that table; D and trimming were computed from the DNA. Across this sample there are 300,000 to 400,000 clones, with about 87% seen only once. The ten top clones hold roughly 6% of the sample.

This clone was counted once. Its antigen remains unidentified. Per-base quality was not reported, and no clone a single base away is much larger than it. The sequenced sample was peripheral blood. The rearrangement joined TRBV30 to TRBJ2-7, with 14 bases in between that match TRBD2. The origin of this receptor is a woman aged 45-60 years with COVID-19, enrolled during active disease. The sequenced DNA: TGTGCCTGGAGCGGGACTAGCGGGAGACACTACGAGCAGTACTTC. It encodes CAWSGTSGRHYEQYF. Reference TRBV30 and TRBJ2-7 genes cover what lies past the CDR3, so the full variable domain is SQTIHQWPATLVQPVGSPLSLECTVEGTSNPNLYWYRQAAGRGLQLLFYSVGIGQISSEVPQNLSASRPQDRQFILSSKKLLLSDSGFYLCAWSGTSGRHYEQYFGPGTRLTVT.